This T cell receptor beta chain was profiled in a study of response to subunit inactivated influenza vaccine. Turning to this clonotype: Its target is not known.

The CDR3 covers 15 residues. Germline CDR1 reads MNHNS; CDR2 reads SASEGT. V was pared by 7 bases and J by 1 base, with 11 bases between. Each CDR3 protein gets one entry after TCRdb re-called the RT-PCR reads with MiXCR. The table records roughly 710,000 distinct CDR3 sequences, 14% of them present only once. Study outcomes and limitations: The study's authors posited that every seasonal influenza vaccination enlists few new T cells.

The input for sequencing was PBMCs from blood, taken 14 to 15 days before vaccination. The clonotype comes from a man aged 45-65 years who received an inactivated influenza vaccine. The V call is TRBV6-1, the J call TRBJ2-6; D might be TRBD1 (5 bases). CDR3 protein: CASTKGYSGANVLTF. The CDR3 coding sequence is TGTGCCAGCACCAAGGGGTATTCTGGGGCCAACGTCCTGACTTTC.